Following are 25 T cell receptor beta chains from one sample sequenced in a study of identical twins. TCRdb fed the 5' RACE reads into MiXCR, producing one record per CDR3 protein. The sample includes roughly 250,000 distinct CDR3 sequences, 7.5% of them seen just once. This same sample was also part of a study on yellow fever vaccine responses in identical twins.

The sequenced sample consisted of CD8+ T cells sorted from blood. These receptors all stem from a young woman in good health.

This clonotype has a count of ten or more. This CDR3 is CATSREAGVPQPQHF. The CDR3 DNA reads TGTGCCACCAGCAGAGAGGCGGGGGTTCCTCAGCCCCAGCATTTT. The genes are TRBV15 and TRBJ1-5; a weak D match, TRBD1 (5 bases). This CDR3 spans 15 amino acids. V was clipped by 0 bases and J by 6 bases, with 12 bases between them. Per germline, CDR1 LNHNV and CDR2 YYDKDF (reference sequence).

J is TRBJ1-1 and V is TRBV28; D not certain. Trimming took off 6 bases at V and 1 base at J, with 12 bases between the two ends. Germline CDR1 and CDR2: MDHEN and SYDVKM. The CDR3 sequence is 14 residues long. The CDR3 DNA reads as TGTGCCAGCAGCTCCTTTACAGAGAACACTGAAGCTTTCTTT. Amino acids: CASSSFTENTEAFF.

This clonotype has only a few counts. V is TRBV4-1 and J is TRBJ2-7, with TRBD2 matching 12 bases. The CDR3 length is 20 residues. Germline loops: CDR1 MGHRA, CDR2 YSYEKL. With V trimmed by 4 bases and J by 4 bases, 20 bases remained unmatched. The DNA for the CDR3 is TGCGCCAGCAGCCGAGATGGGGGTGGACTAGCGGGGAGGTCAGAATACGAGCAGTACTTC. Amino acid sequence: CASSRDGGGLAGRSEYEQYF.

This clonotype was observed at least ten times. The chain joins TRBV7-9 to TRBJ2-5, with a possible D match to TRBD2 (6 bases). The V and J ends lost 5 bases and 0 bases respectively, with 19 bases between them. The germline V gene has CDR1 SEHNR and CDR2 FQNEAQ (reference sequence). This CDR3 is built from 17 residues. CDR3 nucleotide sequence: TGTGCCAGCAGCCCCCTCAATGGAGGGACGTACCAAGAGACCCAGTACTTC. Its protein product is CASSPLNGGTYQETQYF.

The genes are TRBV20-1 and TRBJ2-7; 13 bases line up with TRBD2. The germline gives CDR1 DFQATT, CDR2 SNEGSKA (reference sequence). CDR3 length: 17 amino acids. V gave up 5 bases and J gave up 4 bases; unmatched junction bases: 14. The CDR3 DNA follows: TGCAGTGCTTTCGATCCAACGGGACTAGCGGGGCTGTACGAGCAGTACGTC. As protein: CSAFDPTGLAGLYEQYV.

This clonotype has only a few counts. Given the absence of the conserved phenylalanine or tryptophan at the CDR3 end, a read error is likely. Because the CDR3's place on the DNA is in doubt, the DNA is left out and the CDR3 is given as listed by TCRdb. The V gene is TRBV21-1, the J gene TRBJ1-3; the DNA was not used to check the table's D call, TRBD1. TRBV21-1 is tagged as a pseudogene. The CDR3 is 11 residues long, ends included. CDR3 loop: CASTRTDLDSV.

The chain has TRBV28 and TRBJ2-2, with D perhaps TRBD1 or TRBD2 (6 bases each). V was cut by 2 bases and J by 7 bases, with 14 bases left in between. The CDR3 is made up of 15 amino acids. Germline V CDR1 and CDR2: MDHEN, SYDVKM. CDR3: CASSLRGAQGGELFF. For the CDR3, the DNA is TGTGCCAGCAGTTTAAGGGGGGCGCAGGGCGGGGAGCTGTTTTTT.

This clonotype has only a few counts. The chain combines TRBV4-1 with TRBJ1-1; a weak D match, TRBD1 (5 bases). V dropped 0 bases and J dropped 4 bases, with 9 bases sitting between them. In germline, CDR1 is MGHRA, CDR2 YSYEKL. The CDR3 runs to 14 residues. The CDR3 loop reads CASSQEMGGTEAFF. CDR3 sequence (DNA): TGCGCCAGCAGCCAAGAGATGGGGGGCACTGAAGCTTTCTTT.

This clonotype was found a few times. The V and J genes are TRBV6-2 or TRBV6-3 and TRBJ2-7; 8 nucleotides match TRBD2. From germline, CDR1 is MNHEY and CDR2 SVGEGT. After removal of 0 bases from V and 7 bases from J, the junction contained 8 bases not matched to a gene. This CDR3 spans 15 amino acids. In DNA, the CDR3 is TGTGCCAGCAGTTACTCGCTCAGCGGGAGCTCAGAGCAGTACTTC. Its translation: CASSYSLSGSSEQYF.

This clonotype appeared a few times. The CDR3 DNA follows: TGCGCCAGCAGCCTCATGGCGAACACTGAAGCTTTCTTT. Its protein product is CASSLMANTEAFF. This rearrangement joins TRBV4-1 to TRBJ1-1; D is ambiguous. This CDR3 spans 13 amino acids. Germline lookup yields CDR1 MGHRA and CDR2 YSYEKL. V lost 4 bases, J lost 1 base, and 7 bases lay in between.

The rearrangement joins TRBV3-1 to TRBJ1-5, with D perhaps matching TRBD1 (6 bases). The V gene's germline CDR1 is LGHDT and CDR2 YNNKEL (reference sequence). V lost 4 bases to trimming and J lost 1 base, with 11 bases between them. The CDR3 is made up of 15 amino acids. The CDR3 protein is CASSRDTGSNQPQHF. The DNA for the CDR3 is TGTGCCAGCAGCCGGGACACCGGAAGCAATCAGCCCCAGCATTTT. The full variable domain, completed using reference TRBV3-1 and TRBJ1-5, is DTAVSQTPKYLVTQMGNDKSIKCEQNLGHDTMYWYKQDSKKFLKIMFSYNNKELIINETVPNRFSPKSPDKAHLNLHINSLELGDSAVYFCASSRDTGSNQPQHFGDGTRLSIL.

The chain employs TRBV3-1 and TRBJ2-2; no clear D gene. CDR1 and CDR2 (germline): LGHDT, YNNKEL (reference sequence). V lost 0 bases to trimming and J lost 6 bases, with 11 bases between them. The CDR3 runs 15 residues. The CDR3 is CASSQEVDGSGELFF. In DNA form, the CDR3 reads TGTGCCAGCAGCCAAGAGGTAGATGGGTCCGGGGAGCTGTTTTTT.

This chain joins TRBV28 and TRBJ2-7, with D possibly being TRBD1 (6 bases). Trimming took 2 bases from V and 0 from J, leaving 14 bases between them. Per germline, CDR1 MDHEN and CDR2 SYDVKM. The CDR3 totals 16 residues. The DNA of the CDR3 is TGTGCCAGCAGTTTAGATATTCGGACAGTCTCCTACGAGCAGTACTTC. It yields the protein CASSLDIRTVSYEQYF.

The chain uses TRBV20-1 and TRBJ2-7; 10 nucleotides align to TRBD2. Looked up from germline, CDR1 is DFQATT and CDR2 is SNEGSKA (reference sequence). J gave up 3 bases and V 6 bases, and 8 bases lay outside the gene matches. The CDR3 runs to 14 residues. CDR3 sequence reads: CSAEPGLASYEQYF. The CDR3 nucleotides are TGCAGTGCGGAACCGGGACTAGCGAGCTACGAGCAGTACTTC.

The CDR3 reads CASSLMQGFSEQFF. In DNA form, the CDR3 reads TGTGCCAGCAGTTTAATGCAGGGGTTTAGTGAGCAGTTCTTC. The gene calls are TRBV12-3 or TRBV12-4 and TRBJ2-1, with D tentatively TRBD1 (6 bases). The V gene lost 2 bases and the J gene lost 9 bases, with 14 bases spanning the gap. The CDR3 sequence is 14 residues long.

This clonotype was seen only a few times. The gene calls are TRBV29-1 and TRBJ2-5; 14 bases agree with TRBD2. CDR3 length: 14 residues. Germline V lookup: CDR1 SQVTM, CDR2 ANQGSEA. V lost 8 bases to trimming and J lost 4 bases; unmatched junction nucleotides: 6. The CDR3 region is CSSPGTSGRETQYF. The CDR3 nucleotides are TGCAGCAGCCCCGGGACTAGCGGGAGAGAGACCCAGTACTTC. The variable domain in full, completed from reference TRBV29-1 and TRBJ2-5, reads SAVISQKPSRDICQRGTSLTIQCQVDSQVTMMFWYRQQPGQSLTLIATANQGSEATYESGFVIDKFPISRPNLTFSTLTVSNMSPEDSSIYLCSSPGTSGRETQYFGPGTRLLVL.

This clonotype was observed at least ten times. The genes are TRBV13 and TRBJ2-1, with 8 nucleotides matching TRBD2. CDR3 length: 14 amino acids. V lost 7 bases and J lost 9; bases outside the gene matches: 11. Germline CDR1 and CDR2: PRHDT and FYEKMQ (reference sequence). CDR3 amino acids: CASTIVASGFEQFF. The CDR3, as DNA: TGTGCCAGCACCATAGTGGCTAGCGGGTTTGAGCAGTTCTTC.

CDR3 residues: CASSFHTGGDYNEQFF. CDR3 nucleotides: TGTGCCAGCAGTTTCCATACGGGGGGGGACTACAATGAGCAGTTCTTC. The chain carries TRBV5-6 and TRBJ2-1, with TRBD2 identical over 8 bases. Unmatched junction bases numbered 10, after V lost 5 bases and J lost 3 bases. The CDR3 has 16 amino acids. Per germline, CDR1 SGHDT and CDR2 YYEEEE. Full variable domain (remainder filled in from reference TRBV5-6 and TRBJ2-1): DAGVTQSPTHLIKTRGQQVTLRCSPKSGHDTVSWYQQALGQGPQFIFQYYEEEERQRGNFPDRFSGHQFPNYSSELNVNALLLGDSALYLCASSFHTGGDYNEQFFGPGTRLTVL.

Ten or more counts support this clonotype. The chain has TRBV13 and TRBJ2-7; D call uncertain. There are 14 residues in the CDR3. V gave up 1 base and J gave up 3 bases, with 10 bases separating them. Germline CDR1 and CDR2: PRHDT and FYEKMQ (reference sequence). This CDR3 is CASSLEGGNYEQYF. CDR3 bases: TGTGCCAGCAGCTTAGAAGGCGGAAACTACGAGCAGTACTTC.

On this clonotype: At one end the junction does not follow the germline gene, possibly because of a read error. The CDR3 DNA is TGTGCCAGCAGTGAAGACCAGCGGGAGGGCCCCCGCCATGAGCGGTTCTTC. Protein sequence: CASSEDQREGPRHERFF. The chain carries TRBV6-1 and TRBJ2-1, with TRBD2 identical over 10 bases. The CDR3 extends over 17 amino acids. Germline V gene sequence: CDR1 MNHNS, CDR2 SASEGT.

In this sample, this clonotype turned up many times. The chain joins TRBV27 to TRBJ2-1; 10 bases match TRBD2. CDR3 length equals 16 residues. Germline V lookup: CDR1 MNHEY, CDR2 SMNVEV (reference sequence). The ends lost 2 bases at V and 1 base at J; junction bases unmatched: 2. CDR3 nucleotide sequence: TGTGCCAGCAGTTTAGTGGGACTAGCGTCCTACAATGAGCAGTTCTTC. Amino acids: CASSLVGLASYNEQFF.

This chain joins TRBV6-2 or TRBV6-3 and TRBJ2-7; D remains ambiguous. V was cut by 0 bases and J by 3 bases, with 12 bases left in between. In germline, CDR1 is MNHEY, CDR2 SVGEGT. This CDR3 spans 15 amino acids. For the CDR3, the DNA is TGTGCCAGCAGTTACTCCTCGGCAGGATACTACGAGCAGTACGTC. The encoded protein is CASSYSSAGYYEQYV.

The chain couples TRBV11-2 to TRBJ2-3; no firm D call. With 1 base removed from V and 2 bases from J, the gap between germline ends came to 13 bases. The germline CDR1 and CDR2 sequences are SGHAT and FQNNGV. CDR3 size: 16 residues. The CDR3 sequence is CASSLAPPTFTDTQYF. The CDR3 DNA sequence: TGTGCCAGCAGCTTAGCCCCCCCGACCTTCACAGATACGCAGTATTTT.

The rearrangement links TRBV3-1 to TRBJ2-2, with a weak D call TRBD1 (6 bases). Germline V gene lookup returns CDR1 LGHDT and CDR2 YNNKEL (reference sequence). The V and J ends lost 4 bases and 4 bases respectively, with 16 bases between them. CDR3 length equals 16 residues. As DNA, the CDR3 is TGTGCCAGCAGCCGAACTCAGGGGAGTGGCACCGGGGAGCTGTTTTTT. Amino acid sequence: CASSRTQGSGTGELFF.

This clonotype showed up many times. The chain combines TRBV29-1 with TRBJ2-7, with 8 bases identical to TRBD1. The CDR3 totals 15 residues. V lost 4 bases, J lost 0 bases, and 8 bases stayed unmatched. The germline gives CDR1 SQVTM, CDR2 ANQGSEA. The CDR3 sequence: CSVVGQGVSSYEQYF. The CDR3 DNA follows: TGCAGCGTTGTTGGACAGGGTGTAAGCTCCTACGAGCAGTACTTC.